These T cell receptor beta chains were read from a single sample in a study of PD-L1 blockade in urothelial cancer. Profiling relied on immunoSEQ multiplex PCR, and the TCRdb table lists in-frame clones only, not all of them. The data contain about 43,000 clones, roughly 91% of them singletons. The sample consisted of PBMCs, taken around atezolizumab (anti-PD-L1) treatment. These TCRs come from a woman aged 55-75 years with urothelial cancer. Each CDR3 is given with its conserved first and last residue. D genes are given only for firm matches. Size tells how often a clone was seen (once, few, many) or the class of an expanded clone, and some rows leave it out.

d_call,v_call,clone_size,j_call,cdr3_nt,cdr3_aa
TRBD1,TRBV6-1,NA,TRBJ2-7,TGTGCCAGCAGTGACGGGACAGCCGCCTCCTACGAGCAGTACTTC,CASSDGTAASYEQYF
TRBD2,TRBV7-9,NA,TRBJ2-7,TGTGCCAGCAGCTTAAGACTAGCGGGGTCCTACGAGCAGTACTTC,CASSLRLAGSYEQYF
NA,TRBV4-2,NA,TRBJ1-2,TGTGCCAGCAGCCAAGGAATCTCAGTCAACTATGGCTACACCTTC,CASSQGISVNYGYTF
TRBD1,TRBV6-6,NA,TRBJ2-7,TGTGCCAGCAGCGATCGGGACAGCGCTTACGAGCAGTACTTC,CASSDRDSAYEQYF
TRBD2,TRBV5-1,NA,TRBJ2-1,TGCGCCAGCAGCTTGACGGCGGGAGGGCCCTCGAATGAGCAGTTCTTC,CASSLTAGGPSNEQFF
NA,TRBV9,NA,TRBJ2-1,TGTGCCAGCAGCGTAGGGTTTAGCCCCGCTATTTCCTACAATGAGCAGTTCTTC,CASSVGFSPAISYNEQFF
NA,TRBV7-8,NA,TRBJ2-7,TGTGCCAGCAGCTTAGGGCAGGTCCCCTCCTACGAGCAGTACTTC,CASSLGQVPSYEQYF
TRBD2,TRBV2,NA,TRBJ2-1,TGTGCCAGCAGGGGACTAGCGGAGCAGTTCTTC,CASRGLAEQFF
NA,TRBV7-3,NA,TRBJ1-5,TGTGCCAGCAGCCAGACCCCGGGGGGGCCCCAGCATTTT,CASSQTPGGPQHF
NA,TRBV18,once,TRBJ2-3,TGTGCCAGCTCACCACCCGCCCAGGCAGATACGCAGTATTTT,CASSPPAQADTQYF
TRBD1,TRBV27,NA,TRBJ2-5,TGTGCCAGCAGTTGGGACAGGGGGCAAGAGACCCAGTACTTC,CASSWDRGQETQYF
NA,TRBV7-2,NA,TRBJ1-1,TGTGCCAGCAGCTTAGATGACAGCCCCGGGAGCTTT,CASSLDDSPGSF
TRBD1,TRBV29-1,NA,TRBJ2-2,TGCAGCGGCAGGACAGGGGGCATCGGGGAGCTGTTTTTT,CSGRTGGIGELFF
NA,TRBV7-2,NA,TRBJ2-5,TGTGCCAGCAGCTTAACAAGAGGAACAGGTCAAGAGACCCAGTACTTC,CASSLTRGTGQETQYF
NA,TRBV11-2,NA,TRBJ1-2,TGTGCCAGCAGCTTAGAAGGCAGGGCCCTTTTGGGCTACACCTTC,CASSLEGRALLGYTF
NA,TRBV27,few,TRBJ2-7,TGTGCCAGCAGCCTAATAGGGGTGCTAACACCCTACGAGCAGTACTTC,CASSLIGVLTPYEQYF
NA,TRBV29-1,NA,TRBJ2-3,TGCAGCCTCGAAGCAGGGGATACGCAGTATTTT,CSLEAGDTQYF
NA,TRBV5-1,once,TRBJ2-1,TGCGCCAGCAGCTTGGAGGCGGGGCCCTACAATGAGCAGTTCTTC,CASSLEAGPYNEQFF
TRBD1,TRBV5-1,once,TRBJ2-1,TGCGCCAGCAGCCCCTCGGGGGGACAGGGCTACAATGAGCAGTTCTTC,CASSPSGGQGYNEQFF
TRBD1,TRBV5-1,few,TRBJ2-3,TGCGCCAGCAGCCCGGACAGGGGGGCAGATACGCAGTATTTT,CASSPDRGADTQYF
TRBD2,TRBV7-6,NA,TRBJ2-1,TGTGCCAGCAGCCTTCTAGCGGGGAGCTCCTACAATGAGCAGTTCTTC,CASSLLAGSSYNEQFF
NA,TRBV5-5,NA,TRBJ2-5,TGTGCCAGCAGCTTGGGACCGCCGGAGGGGACCCAGTACTTC,CASSLGPPEGTQYF
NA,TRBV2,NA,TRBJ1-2,TGTGCCAGCAGTGATTTCAGGGGCGCAAATACCTTC,CASSDFRGANTF
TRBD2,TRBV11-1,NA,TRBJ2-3,TGTGCCAGCAGGCCCGGGACTAGCGGGGGAGATACGCAGTATTTT,CASRPGTSGGDTQYF
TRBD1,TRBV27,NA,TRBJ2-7,TGTGCCAGCAGTTCCCCTCAGTCGGGACAGGGGTTCAGCGAGCAGTACTTC,CASSSPQSGQGFSEQYF
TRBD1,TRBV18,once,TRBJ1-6,TGTGCCAGCTCATCAATCCCGACAGGGGGTTATAATTCACCCCTCCACTTT,CASSSIPTGGYNSPLHF
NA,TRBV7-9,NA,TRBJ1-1,TGTGCCAGCAGCAGTTCGGGGAGCGCTGAAGCTTTCTTT,CASSSSGSAEAFF
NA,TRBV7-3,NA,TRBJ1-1,TGTGCCAGCAGCCAAGTGGCGGGACTTGAAGCTTTCTTT,CASSQVAGLEAFF
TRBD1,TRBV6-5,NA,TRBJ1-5,TGTGCCAGCAGCTGGACAGGCTACAATCAGCCCCAGCATTTT,CASSWTGYNQPQHF
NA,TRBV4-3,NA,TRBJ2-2,TGCGCCAGCAGCCAAGATAACATCCCCACCGGGGAGCTGTTTTTT,CASSQDNIPTGELFF
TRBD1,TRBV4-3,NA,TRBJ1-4,TGCGCCAGCAGCCAATACTCCGGGACAGGGGTTTTGGATTATCGTGAAAAACTGTTTTTT,CASSQYSGTGVLDYREKLFF
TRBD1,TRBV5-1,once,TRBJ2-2,TGCGCCAGCAGCTTTACAGGGGCTCTTGGCACCGGGGAGCTGTTTTTT,CASSFTGALGTGELFF
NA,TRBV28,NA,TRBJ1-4,TGTGCCAGCAGTTCCAACATGGCAACTAATGAAAAACTGTTTTTT,CASSSNMATNEKLFF
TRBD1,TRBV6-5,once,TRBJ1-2,TGTGCCAGCAGTTACTCCTCGGGACAGGGTGGCTACACCTTC,CASSYSSGQGGYTF